The clone carrying this T cell receptor beta chain was detected ten times or more. These data belong to a study of metastatic and nonmetastatic thyroid tumors. Overall study context: Malignant thyroid and benign thyroid patients provided blood and tumor or nodule tissue whose repertoires were compared.

Among the patients, none had received any treatment before thyroid surgery. In the original processing: The study took CDR3 differences across clinicopathological groups and made a distant-metastasis classifier for papillary thyroid cancer from them. With MiXCR, TCRdb reprocessed the PCR reads. The V and J calls come from TCRdb's annotation, not from the publication. Altogether about 14,000 clones are present, 12% being singletons, with the ten largest covering just over 14%. Sequences were obtained from blood. The source of this sequence is a female donor with papillary thyroid cancer or a benign thyroid nodule (not recorded which). Some clones in this sample may be carry-over from other donors' samples.

The CDR3 sequence is CASSRDSGGGTDTQYF. The CDR3 bases are TGTGCCAGCAGTCGCGACAGCGGGGGAGGCACAGATACGCAGTATTTT. The gene calls are TRBV2 and TRBJ2-3; 8 bases fit TRBD2. CDR1 is SNHLY, CDR2 FYNNEI, per germline. The CDR3 loop spans 16 amino acids. The ends lost 5 bases at V and 1 base at J; junction bases unmatched: 8.